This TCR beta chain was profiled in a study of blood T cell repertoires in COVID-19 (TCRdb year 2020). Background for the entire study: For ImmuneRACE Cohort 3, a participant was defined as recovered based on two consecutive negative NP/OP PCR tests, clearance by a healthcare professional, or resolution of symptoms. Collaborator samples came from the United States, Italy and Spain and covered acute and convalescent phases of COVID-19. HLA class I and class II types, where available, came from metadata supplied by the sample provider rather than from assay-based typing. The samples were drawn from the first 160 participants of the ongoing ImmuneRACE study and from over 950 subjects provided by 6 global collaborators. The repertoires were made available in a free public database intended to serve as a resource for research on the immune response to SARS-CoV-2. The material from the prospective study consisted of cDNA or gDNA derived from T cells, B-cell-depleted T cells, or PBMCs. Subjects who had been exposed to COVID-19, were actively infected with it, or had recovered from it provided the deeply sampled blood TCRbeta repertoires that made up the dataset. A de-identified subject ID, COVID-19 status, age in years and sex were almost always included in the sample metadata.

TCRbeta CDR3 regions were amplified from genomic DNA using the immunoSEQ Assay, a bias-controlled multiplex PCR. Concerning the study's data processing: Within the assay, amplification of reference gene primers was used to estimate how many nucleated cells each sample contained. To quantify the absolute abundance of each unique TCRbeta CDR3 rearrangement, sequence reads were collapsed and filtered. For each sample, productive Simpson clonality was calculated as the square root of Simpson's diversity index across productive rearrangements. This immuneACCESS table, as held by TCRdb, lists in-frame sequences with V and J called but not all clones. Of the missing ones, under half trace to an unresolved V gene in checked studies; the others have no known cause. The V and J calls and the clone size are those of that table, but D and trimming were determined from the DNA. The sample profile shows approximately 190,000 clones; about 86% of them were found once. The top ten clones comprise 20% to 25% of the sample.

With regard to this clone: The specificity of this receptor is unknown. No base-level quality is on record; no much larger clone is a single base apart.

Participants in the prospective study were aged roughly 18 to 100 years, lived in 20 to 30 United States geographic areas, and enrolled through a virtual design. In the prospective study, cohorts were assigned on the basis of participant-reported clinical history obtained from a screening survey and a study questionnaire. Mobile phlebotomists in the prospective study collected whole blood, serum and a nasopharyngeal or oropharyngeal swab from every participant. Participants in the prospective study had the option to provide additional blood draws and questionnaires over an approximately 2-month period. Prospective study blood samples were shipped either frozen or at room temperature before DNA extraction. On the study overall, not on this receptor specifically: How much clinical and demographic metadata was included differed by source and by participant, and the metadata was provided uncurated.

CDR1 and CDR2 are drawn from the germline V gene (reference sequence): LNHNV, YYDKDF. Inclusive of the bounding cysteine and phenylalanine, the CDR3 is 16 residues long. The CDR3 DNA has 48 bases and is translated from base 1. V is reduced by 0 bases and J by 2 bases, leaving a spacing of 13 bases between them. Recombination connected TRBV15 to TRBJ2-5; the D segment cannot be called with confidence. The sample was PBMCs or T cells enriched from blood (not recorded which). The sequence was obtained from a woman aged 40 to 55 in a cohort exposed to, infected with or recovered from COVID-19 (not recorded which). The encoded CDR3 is CATSRERRQAQETQYF. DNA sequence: TGTGCCACCAGCAGAGAGAGACGGCAGGCTCAAGAGACCCAGTACTTC. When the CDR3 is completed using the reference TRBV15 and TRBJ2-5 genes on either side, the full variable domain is DAMVIQNPRYQVTQFGKPVTLSCSQTLNHNVMYWYQQKSSQAPKLLFHYYDKDFNNEADTPDNFQSRRPNTSFCFLDIRSPGLGDTAMYLCATSRERRQAQETQYFGPGTRLLVL.